The 15 T cell receptor beta chains below come from one sample, sequenced in a study of cytomegalovirus exposure and HLA in healthy donors. Here immunoSEQ multiplex PCR was the method, and the copy in TCRdb shows in-frame clones only, minus some. The sample contains just under 75,000 clones, 90% to 95% of which appear only once. Sequencing was done on a sample of PBMCs. These receptor sequences come from a woman aged 18-30 years in good health and CMV-seropositive.

The CDR3: CASSFFPSDEQYF. The CDR3, as DNA: TGTGCCAGCAGTTTTTTTCCTAGCGACGAGCAGTACTTC. The J gene is TRBJ2-7, the V gene TRBV28; D perhaps matches TRBD2 (6 bases). This CDR3 has 13 amino acids. V dropped 3 bases and J dropped 5 bases, with 11 bases sitting between them. Per germline, CDR1 MDHEN and CDR2 SYDVKM.

This chain connects TRBV28 to TRBJ1-2; 9 bases are shared with TRBD1. Germline trimming cut 4 bases from V and 7 bases from J; bases unmatched to any gene: 13. Germline V lookup: CDR1 MDHEN, CDR2 SYDVKM. This CDR3 region has 16 residues. CDR3 sequence: CASSSGKGQGRGGYTF. CDR3 nucleotide sequence: TGTGCCAGCAGTTCCGGAAAGGGACAGGGTCGAGGTGGCTACACCTTC.

This rearrangement joins TRBV28 to TRBJ2-7, with D possibly matching TRBD1 (6 bases). The CDR3 totals 16 residues. Trimming cost V 2 bases and J 1 base, with 15 bases left between them. CDR1 is MDHEN, CDR2 SYDVKM, per germline. The CDR3 here is CASSLGGSDRSYEQYF. The CDR3 bases are TGTGCCAGCAGTTTAGGAGGCTCGGACAGATCCTACGAGCAGTACTTC.

The rearrangement links TRBV6-1 to TRBJ1-2, with D tentatively TRBD1 (5 bases). Germline loops: CDR1 MNHNS, CDR2 SASEGT. V was shortened by 2 bases and J by 5 bases, with 15 bases between the two germline ends. This CDR3 has 15 residues. CDR3 sequence: CASSEQGSGPYGYTF. The CDR3 DNA sequence: TGTGCCAGCAGTGAACAGGGCAGTGGCCCTTATGGCTACACCTTC.

This chain joins TRBV12-5 and TRBJ2-7; the D gene is possibly TRBD1 (6 bases). The germline V gene encodes CDR1 LGHNT and CDR2 FRNRAP. Trimming stripped 0 bases from V and 5 bases from J, with 8 bases between. The CDR3 totals 13 residues. The DNA for the CDR3 is TGTGCTAGTGGTTTGGTTCAGGGGAACGAGCAGTACTTC. As protein: CASGLVQGNEQYF.

The V call is TRBV28, the J call TRBJ1-4; 10 bases match TRBD1. Germline V CDR1 and CDR2: MDHEN, SYDVKM. Trimming at V came to 8 bases and at J to 5 bases, leaving 14 bases not matched to a gene. The CDR3 runs to 17 residues. The CDR3 coding sequence is TGTGCCAGCGGAACCGGGACAGGGGTGACCCCCAATGAAAAACTGTTTTTT. Translation: CASGTGTGVTPNEKLFF. The full variable domain, its missing parts supplied by reference TRBV28 and TRBJ1-4, is DVKVTQSSRYLVKRTGEKVFLECVQDMDHENMFWYRQDPGLGLRLIYFSYDVKMKEKGDIPEGYSVSREKKERFSLILESASTNQTSMYLCASGTGTGVTPNEKLFFGSGTQLSVL.

The chain combines TRBV10-3 with TRBJ2-3; 12 bases line up with TRBD2. The CDR3 has 18 amino acids. V dropped 4 bases and J dropped 1; count of bases not matched to a gene: 9. Per the germline V gene, CDR1 is ENHRY and CDR2 is SYGVKD. The CDR3 protein is CAISARLAGGLGTDTQYF. CDR3 bases: TGTGCCATCAGTGCTCGGCTAGCGGGGGGGTTGGGCACAGATACGCAGTATTTT.

This chain connects TRBV7-3 to TRBJ1-6; D is possibly TRBD1 (5 bases). Germline V gives CDR1 SGHTA, CDR2 FQGTGA. The germline V and J ends were trimmed by 5 bases and 8 bases, with 16 bases remaining between them. The CDR3 totals 15 residues. CDR3 nucleotide sequence: TGTGCCAGCAGCCGTCGCGGGACCAAGGATTCACCCCTCCACTTT. Translated, it gives CASSRRGTKDSPLHF.

The V gene is TRBV28, the J gene TRBJ1-2; 8 bases agree with TRBD1. After removal of 5 bases from V and 7 bases from J, the junction contained 12 bases not matched to a gene. Germline CDR1 and CDR2: MDHEN and SYDVKM. The CDR3 totals 15 residues. This CDR3 is CASSDLQTGAGGYTF. The DNA for the CDR3 is TGTGCCAGCAGTGATCTACAGACAGGGGCCGGTGGCTACACCTTC.

The chain links TRBV7-2 to TRBJ2-3; D remains ambiguous. The CDR3 extends over 16 amino acids. Trimming cost V 3 bases and J 6 bases, with 19 bases left between them. Germline CDR1 and CDR2: SGHTA and FQGNSA. CDR3 amino acids: CASSLGSPSALDTQYF. The CDR3 DNA follows: TGTGCCAGCAGCTTGGGCTCTCCGTCGGCCCTGGATACGCAGTATTTT.

V usage is TRBV2 and J usage is TRBJ2-5; D is possibly TRBD2 (5 bases). This CDR3 region has 13 residues. CDR1 and CDR2 from the germline V gene are SNHLY and FYNNEI. V dropped 6 bases and J dropped 1 base, with 9 bases sitting between them. CDR3 protein: CASSLARQETQYF. CDR3 nucleotide sequence: TGTGCCAGCAGCCTAGCACGCCAAGAGACCCAGTACTTC.

The J gene is TRBJ2-1, the V gene TRBV5-5; 10 bases map to TRBD2. Looked up from germline, CDR1 is SGHKS and CDR2 is YYEKEE (reference sequence). Germline trimming cut 6 bases from V and 10 bases from J; bases unmatched to any gene: 16. This CDR3 has 16 amino acids. CDR3 coding DNA: TGTGCCAGCACGAAGTCTAGCGGGAGTTCAGCCTTGGAGCAGTTCTTC. This sequence encodes CASTKSSGSSALEQFF.

This clone was picked up one time. The chain carries TRBV11-2 and TRBJ2-5, with D maybe TRBD1 (6 bases). Between the trimmed V and J ends, which lost 4 bases and 5 bases, there was a span of 14 bases. The CDR3 runs 14 residues. The V gene's germline CDR1 is SGHAT and CDR2 FQNNGV. The chain's CDR3 is CASSYGTLVETQYF. As DNA, the CDR3 is TGTGCCAGCAGCTACGGGACACTCGTCGAGACCCAGTACTTC.

The V gene is TRBV4-1, the J gene TRBJ2-3; 11 nucleotides align to TRBD2. This CDR3 has 16 amino acids. J lost 6 bases, V lost 2 bases, and 7 bases had no gene match. Germline V gene lookup returns CDR1 MGHRA and CDR2 YSYEKL. The DNA of the CDR3 is TGCGCCAGCAGCCAACCTAGCGGGAGGCTGATGGATACGCAGTATTTT. It codes for CASSQPSGRLMDTQYF.

The gene calls are TRBV27 and TRBJ2-1; 9 positions agree with TRBD2. V lost 6 bases, J lost 3 bases, and 6 bases stayed unmatched. Germline CDR1 is MNHEY and CDR2 is SMNVEV (reference sequence). The CDR3 contains 15 residues. Written as DNA, the CDR3 is TGTGCCAGCAGGGGCGGGGGGGCAGGCTACAATGAGCAGTTCTTC. It is translated as CASRGGGAGYNEQFF.